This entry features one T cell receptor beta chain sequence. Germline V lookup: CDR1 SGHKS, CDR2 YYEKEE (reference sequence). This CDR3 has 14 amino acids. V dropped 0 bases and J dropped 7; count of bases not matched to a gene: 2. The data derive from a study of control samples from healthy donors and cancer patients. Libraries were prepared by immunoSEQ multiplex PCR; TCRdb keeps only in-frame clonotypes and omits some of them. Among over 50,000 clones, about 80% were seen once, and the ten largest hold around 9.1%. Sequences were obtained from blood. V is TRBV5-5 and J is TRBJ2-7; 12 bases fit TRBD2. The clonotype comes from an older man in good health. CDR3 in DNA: TGTGCCAGCAGCTTGGGACTAGCGGGAGAAGAGCAGTACTTC. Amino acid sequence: CASSLGLAGEEQYF.